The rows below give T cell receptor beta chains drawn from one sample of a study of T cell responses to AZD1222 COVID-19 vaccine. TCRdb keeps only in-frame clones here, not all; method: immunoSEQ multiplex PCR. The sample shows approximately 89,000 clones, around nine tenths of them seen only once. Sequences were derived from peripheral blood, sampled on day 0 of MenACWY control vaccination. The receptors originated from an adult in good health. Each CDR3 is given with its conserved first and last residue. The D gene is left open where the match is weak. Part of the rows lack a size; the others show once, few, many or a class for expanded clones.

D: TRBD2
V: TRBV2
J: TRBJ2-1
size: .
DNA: TGTGCCAGCAAGGAGGGTAGCGGGACTAGTCTATTCTTC
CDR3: CASKEGSGTSLFF

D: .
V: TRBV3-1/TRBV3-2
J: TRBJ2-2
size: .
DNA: TGCTGCACGGGACTTTCTAACACCGGGAAGCTGTTTTTT
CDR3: CCTGLSNTGKLFF

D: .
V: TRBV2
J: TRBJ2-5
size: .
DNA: TGTGCCAGCAGTGACCCAAGGCAAGAGACCCAGTACTTC
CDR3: CASSDPRQETQYF

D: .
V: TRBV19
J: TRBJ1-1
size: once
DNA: TGTGCTTGCACTAGGGAGGTCAGTACTGAAGCTTTCTTT
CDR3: CACTREVSTEAFF

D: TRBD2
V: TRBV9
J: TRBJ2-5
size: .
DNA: TGTGCCAGCAGCGTAACGCTAGCGGGAGGCGAGACCCAGTACTTC
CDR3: CASSVTLAGGETQYF

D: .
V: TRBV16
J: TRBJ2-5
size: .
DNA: TGTGCCAGCAGCCCCACGGGTGAGAGGGCGCCGTACTTC
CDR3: CASSPTGERAPYF

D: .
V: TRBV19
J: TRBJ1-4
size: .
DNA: TGTGCCAGTAGTATTGACCCGTCTGGGGCGGGAAAACTGTTTTTT
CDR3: CASSIDPSGAGKLFF

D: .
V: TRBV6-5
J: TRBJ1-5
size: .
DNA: TGTGCCAGCAGTCCGAGGGGTTTTGGCAATCAGCCCCAGCATTTT
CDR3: CASSPRGFGNQPQHF

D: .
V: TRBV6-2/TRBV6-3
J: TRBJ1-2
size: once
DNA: TGTGCCAGCAGTTCCCGGGACTATGGCTACACCTTC
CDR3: CASSSRDYGYTF

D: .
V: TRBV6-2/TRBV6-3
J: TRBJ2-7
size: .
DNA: TGTGCCAGCAGTTCTGACACCTCCTACGAGCAGTACTTC
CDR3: CASSSDTSYEQYF

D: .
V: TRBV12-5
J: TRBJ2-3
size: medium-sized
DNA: TGTGCTAGTGGTCGATTCACAGATACGCAGTATTTT
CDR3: CASGRFTDTQYF

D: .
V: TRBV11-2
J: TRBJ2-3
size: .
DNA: TGTGCCAGCAGGAATCCTAGCACAGATACGCAGTATTTT
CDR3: CASRNPSTDTQYF

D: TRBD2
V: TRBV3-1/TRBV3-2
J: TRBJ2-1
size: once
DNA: TGTGCCAGCAGCCGGCCTAGCGGGAGGGCCCTCAACAATGAGCAGTTCTTC
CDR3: CASSRPSGRALNNEQFF

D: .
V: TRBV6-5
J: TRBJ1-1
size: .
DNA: TGTGCCAGCAGTTACTTGCAGACGGCGGCTGAAGCTTTCTTT
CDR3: CASSYLQTAAEAFF

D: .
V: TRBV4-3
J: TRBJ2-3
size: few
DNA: TGCGCCAGCAGCCAAGATTTACCCGGCCGAGATACGCAGTATTTT
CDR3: CASSQDLPGRDTQYF

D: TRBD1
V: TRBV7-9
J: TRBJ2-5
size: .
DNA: TGTGCCAGCAGCCCCGGACAGGGGGGCATGGAGACCCAGTACTTC
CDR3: CASSPGQGGMETQYF

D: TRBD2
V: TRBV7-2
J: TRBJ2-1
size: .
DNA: TGTGCCAGCAGCTACCTCGGACTAGGGGCTGAGCAGTTCTTC
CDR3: CASSYLGLGAEQFF

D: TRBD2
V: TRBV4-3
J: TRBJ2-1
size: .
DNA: TGCGCCAGCAGCCAAGATATGAGGGAGGGCCATAGAAATGAGCAGTTCTTC
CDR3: CASSQDMREGHRNEQFF

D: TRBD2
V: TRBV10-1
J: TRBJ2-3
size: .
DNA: TGCGCCAGCAGGGCTAGCGGAACAGATACGCAGTATTTT
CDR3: CASRASGTDTQYF

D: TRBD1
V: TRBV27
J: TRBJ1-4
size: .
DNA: TGTGCCAGCAGTTTATCGGTCAATCACAGGGGCGAAAAACTGTTTTTT
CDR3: CASSLSVNHRGEKLFF

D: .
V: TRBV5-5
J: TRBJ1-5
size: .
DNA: TGTGCCAGCAGTCGCGCCGGGGGGCCCCAGCATTTT
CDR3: CASSRAGGPQHF

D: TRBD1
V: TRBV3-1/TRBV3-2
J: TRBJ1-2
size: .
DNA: TGTGCCAGCAGCCACCCCAGGGGGGGCTACACCTTC
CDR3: CASSHPRGGYTF

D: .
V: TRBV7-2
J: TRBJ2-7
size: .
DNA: TGTGCCAGCAGCTTAGCGGTCCTCAGCTCCTACGAGCAGTACTTC
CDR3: CASSLAVLSSYEQYF

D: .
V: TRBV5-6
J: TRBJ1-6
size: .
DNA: TGTGCCAGCAGCATTGGGGGGGGTTCAGGGACACCCCTCCACTTT
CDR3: CASSIGGGSGTPLHF

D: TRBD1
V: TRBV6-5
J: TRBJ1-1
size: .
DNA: TGTGCCAGCAGCCAAGACAGGGCGAACACTGAAGCTTTCTTT
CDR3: CASSQDRANTEAFF

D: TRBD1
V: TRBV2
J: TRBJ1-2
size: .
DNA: TGTGCCAGCAGTATTTCAGGGACCGGGACAGGGGAAATGGAAGGCTACACCTTC
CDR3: CASSISGTGTGEMEGYTF

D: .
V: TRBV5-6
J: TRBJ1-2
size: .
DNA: TGTGCCAGCAGCTTCCCAACAGGGCTCTATGGCTACACCTTC
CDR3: CASSFPTGLYGYTF

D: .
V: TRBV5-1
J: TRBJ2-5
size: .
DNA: TGCGCCAGCAGCCCCTTAGCGAGACAAGAGACCCAGTACTTC
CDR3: CASSPLARQETQYF

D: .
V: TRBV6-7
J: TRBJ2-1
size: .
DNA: TGTGCCATTCCTTTCGGAACATACAATGAGCAGTTCTTC
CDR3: CAIPFGTYNEQFF

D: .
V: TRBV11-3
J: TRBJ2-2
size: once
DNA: TGTGCCAGCAGCGAGATGGGGGGCGGGGAGCTGTTTTTT
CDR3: CASSEMGGGELFF

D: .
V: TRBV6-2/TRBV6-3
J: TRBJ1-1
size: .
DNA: TGTGCCAGCAGTTCCTACGCTACCGCCGGCCTAAGCACTGAAGCTTTCTTT
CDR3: CASSSYATAGLSTEAFF

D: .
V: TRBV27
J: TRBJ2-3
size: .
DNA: TGTGCCAGCATTTCGACCCCTACAAACACAGATACGCAGTATTTT
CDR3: CASISTPTNTDTQYF

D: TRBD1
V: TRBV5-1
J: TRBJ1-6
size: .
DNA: TGCGCCAGCAGCACAGGGGGCAACTCACCCCTCCACTTT
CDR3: CASSTGGNSPLHF

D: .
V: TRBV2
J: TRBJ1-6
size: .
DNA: TGTGCCAGCAGTGTTAGGCAGGTGACCTATAATTCACCCCTCCACTTT
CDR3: CASSVRQVTYNSPLHF

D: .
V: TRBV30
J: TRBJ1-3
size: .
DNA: TGTGCCTTAGACAGCACCTCTGGAAACACCATATATTTT
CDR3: CALDSTSGNTIYF

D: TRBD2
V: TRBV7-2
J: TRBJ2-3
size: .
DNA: TGTGCCAGCAGCTTTCAATCGGGACTAGCGGGAAACACAGATACGCAGTATTTT
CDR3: CASSFQSGLAGNTDTQYF

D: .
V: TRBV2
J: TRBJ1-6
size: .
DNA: TGTGCCAGCAGTTCCGGGACAACGGCCTCTTATAATTCACCCCTCCACTTT
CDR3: CASSSGTTASYNSPLHF

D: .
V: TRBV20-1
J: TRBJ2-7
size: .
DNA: TGCAGTGCTAGTTCACCCTTAACCTACGAGCAGTACTTC
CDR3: CSASSPLTYEQYF

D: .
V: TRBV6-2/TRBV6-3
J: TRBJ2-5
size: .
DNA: TGTGCCAGCAGCGACAGAGAAGAGACCCAGTACTTC
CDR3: CASSDREETQYF

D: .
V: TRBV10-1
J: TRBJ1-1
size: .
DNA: TGCGCCAGCAGGGCCGCGGGGGACACTGAAGCTTTCTTT
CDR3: CASRAAGDTEAFF

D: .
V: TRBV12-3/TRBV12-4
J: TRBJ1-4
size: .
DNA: TGTGCCAGCAGTTTAGGGGATGAAAAACTGTTTTTT
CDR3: CASSLGDEKLFF

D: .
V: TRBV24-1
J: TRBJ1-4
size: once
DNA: TGTGCCACCAGTGATTTCAGTGGAGAAAAACTGTTTTTT
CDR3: CATSDFSGEKLFF

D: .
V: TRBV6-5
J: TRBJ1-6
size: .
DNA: TGTGCCAGCAGTTACTCGCCCTCCAAGGCACCCCTCCACTTT
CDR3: CASSYSPSKAPLHF

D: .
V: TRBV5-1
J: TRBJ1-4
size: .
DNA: TGCGCCAGCAGCTTATCCGGGCAAGACGAAAAACTGTTTTTT
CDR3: CASSLSGQDEKLFF

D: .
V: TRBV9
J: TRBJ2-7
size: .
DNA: TGTGCCAGCAGCGAGGGGTGGGACGGCACCTCCTACGAGCAGTACTTC
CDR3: CASSEGWDGTSYEQYF

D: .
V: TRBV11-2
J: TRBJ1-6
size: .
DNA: TGTGCCAGCAGTCTGACACGGGACGGGAATTCACCCCTCCACTTT
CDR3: CASSLTRDGNSPLHF

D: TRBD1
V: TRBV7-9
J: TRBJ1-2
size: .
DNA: TGTGCCAGCAGCACCGGGACAGGTTATGGCTACACCTTC
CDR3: CASSTGTGYGYTF

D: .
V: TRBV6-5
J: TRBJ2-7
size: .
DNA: TGTGCCAGCAGTTACTCTATTGGACCACCCCACTACGAGCAGTACTTC
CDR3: CASSYSIGPPHYEQYF

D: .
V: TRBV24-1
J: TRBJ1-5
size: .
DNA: TGTGCCACCAGCTTAGACGGGAGCAATCAGCCCCAGCATTTT
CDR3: CATSLDGSNQPQHF

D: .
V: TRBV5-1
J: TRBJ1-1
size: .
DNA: TGCGCCAGCAGCTTGTATCGCGTGAACACTGAAGCTTTCTTT
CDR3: CASSLYRVNTEAFF

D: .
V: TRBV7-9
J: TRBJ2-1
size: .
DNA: TGTGCCAGCATCGGGGGAACCGCCGCGGGTGGTGAGCAGTTCTTC
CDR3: CASIGGTAAGGEQFF

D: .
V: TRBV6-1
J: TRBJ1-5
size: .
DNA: TGTGCCAGCAGTGAAGTTGGCGGAGGGGAGCCCCAGCATTTT
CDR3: CASSEVGGGEPQHF

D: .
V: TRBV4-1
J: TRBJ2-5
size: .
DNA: TGCGCCAGCAGCCAAGGGAATAGCATAGAGACCCAGTACTTC
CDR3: CASSQGNSIETQYF

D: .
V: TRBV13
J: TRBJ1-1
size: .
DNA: TGTGCCAGCAGTTTCCCAGCTGCTGGGGGAGAAGCTTTCTTT
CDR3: CASSFPAAGGEAFF

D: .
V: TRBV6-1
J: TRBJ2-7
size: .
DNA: TGTGCCAGCAGTGATGGCCCCGGCCCTACGAGGCAGTACTTC
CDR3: CASSDGPGPTRQYF

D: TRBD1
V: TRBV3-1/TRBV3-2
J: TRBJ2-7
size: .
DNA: TGTGCCAGCAGCCAAGATCCTGGGACAGGTTACGAGCAGTACTTC
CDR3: CASSQDPGTGYEQYF

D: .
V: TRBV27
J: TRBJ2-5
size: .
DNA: TGTGCCAGCGGGGCCCCCGGAGAGACCCAGTACTTC
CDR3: CASGAPGETQYF

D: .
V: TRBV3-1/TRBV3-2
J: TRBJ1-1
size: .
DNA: TGTGCCAGCAGCCATAAAGCAGGGGACACTGAAGCTTTCTTT
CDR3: CASSHKAGDTEAFF

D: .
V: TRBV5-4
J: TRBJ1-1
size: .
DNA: TGTGCCAGCATGATTGGCGGGCGAAATACTGAAGCTTTCTTT
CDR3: CASMIGGRNTEAFF